A selection of T cell receptor beta chains follows, all from one sample in a study of blood T cells in healthy people across ages. MiXCR, applied by TCRdb to the 5' RACE reads, yields one record per CDR3 protein. The data hold around 1,500,000 distinct CDR3 sequences, with 42% observed a single time. The sample consisted of blood. The receptors shown here come from a woman between 18 and 29 years old in good health. The CDR3 runs from the conserved cysteine through the conserved F or W. D genes are given only for firm matches. A row's size may be missing; if present it is once, few, many or a size class.

>TRBJ2-7|TRBV15|.|TRBD2
CATSREGGYEQYF
TGTGCCACCAGCAGAGAGGGAGGGTACGAGCAGTACTTC
>TRBJ1-5|TRBV6-7|.|.
CASSYSPRAGSNQPQHF
TGTGCCAGCAGTTACTCGCCCAGGGCAGGTAGCAATCAGCCCCAGCATTTT
>TRBJ2-7|TRBV5-1|.|TRBD1
CASSSGQGDDEQYF
TGCGCCAGCAGCTCGGGACAGGGAGACGACGAGCAGTACTTC
>TRBJ2-7|TRBV4-1|.|.
CASSQTGTNLDEQYF
TGCGCCAGCAGCCAAACCGGGACCAACCTCGACGAGCAGTACTTC
>TRBJ2-3|TRBV12-3/TRBV12-4|.|.
CASSWASLTDTQYF
TGTGCCAGCAGTTGGGCTAGTCTAACAGATACGCAGTATTTT
>TRBJ2-7|TRBV20-1|.|TRBD2
CSARDEGLAGGNPTLFSNEQYF
TGCAGTGCTAGAGATGAAGGACTAGCGGGGGGAAACCCTACCCTATTCTCCAATGAGCAGTACTTC
>TRBJ2-7|TRBV12-3/TRBV12-4|few|.
CASSFEFTGIGDEQYF
TGTGCCAGCAGTTTCGAATTTACGGGAATTGGCGATGAGCAGTACTTC
>TRBJ2-7|TRBV7-2|.|TRBD2
CASSLGTSGRASKYYEQYF
TGTGCCAGCAGCTTAGGTACTAGCGGGAGGGCGTCCAAATACTACGAGCAGTACTTC
>TRBJ2-1|TRBV11-1|few|TRBD2
CASSRGTSENEQFF
TGTGCCAGCAGCCGGGGGACTAGCGAGAATGAGCAGTTCTTC
>TRBJ2-3|TRBV7-9|.|.
CASSPWVRASGTDTQYF
TGTGCCAGCAGCCCCTGGGTCCGGGCGTCTGGCACAGATACGCAGTATTTT
>TRBJ1-2|TRBV7-8|.|.
CASSLVLKGPGSGYTF
TGTGCCAGCAGCTTAGTCTTGAAGGGGCCTGGTAGTGGCTACACCTTC
>TRBJ2-5|TRBV24-1|.|TRBD1
CATSDRGQGQGTQYF
TGTGCCACCAGTGATAGGGGACAGGGTCAAGGGACCCAGTACTTC
>TRBJ2-5|TRBV10-1|.|.
CASSKGSQETQYF
TGCGCCAGCAGTAAGGGATCCCAAGAGACCCAGTACTTC
>TRBJ2-5|TRBV3-1|.|.
CASSADGPQETQYF
TGTGCCAGCAGCGCAGACGGACCACAAGAGACCCAGTACTTC
>TRBJ2-7|TRBV20-1|few|TRBD1
CSAWARDRGTYEQYF
TGCAGTGCTTGGGCGAGGGACAGGGGGACCTACGAGCAGTACTTC